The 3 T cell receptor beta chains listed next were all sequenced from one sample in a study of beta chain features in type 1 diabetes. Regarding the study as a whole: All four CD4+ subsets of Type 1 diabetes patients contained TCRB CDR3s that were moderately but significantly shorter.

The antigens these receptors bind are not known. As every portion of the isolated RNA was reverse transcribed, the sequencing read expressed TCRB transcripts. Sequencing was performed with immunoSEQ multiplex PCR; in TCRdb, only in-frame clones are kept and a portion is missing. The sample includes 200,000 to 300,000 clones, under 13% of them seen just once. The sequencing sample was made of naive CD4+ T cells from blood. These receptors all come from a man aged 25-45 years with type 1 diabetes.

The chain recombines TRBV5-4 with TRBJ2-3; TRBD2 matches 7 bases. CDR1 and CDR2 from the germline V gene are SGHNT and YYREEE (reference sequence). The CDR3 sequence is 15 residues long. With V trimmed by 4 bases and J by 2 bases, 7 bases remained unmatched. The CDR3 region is CASSPGGGYTDTQYF. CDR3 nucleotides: TGTGCCAGCAGCCCTGGGGGGGGATACACAGATACGCAGTATTTT.

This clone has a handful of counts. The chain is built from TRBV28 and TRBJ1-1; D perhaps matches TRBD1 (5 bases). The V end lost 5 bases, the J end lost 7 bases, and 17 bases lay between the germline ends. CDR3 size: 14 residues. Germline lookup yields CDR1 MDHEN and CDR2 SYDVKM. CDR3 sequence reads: CASSQDSILGEAFF. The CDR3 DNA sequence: TGTGCCAGCAGTCAAGACAGTATCCTGGGTGAAGCTTTCTTT.

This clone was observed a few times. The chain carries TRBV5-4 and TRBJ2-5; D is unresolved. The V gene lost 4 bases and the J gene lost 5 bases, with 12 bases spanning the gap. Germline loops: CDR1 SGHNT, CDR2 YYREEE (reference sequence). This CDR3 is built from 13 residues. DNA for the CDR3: TGTGCCAGCAGCCCGGATCCCGGGGAGACCCAGTACTTC. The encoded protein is CASSPDPGETQYF.